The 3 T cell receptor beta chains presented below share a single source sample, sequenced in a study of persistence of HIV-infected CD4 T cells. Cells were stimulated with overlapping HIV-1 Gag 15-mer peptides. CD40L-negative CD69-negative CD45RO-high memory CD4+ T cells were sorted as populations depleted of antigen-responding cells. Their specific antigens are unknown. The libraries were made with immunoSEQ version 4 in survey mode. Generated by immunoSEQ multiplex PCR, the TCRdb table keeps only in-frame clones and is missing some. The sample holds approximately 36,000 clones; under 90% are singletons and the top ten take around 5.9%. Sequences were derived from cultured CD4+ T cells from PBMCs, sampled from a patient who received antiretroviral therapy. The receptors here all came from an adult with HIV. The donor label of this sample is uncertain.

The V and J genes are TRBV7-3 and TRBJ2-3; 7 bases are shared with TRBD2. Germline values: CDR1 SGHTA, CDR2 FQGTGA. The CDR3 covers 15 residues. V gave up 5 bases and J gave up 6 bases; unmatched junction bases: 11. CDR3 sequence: CASSRQRGRRDTQYF. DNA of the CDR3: TGTGCCAGCAGCCGACAGCGGGGCAGGAGGGATACGCAGTATTTT.

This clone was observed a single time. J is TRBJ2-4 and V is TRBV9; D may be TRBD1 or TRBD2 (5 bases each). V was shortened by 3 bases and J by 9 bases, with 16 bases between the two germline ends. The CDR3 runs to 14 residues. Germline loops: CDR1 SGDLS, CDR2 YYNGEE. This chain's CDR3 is CASSAYLGRSIQYF. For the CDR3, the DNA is TGTGCCAGCAGCGCATATCTGGGACGGAGCATTCAGTACTTC.

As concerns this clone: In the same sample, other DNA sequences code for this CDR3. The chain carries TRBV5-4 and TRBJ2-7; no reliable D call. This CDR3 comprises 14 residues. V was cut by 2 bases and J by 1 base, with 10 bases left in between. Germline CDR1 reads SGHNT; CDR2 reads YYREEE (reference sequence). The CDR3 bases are TGTGCCAGCAGCTTATCCAGCGCATCCTACGAGCAGTACTTC. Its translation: CASSLSSASYEQYF.